Each of the 11 T cell receptor beta chains below was sequenced from the same sample in a study of control samples from healthy donors and cancer patients. This table comes from immunoSEQ multiplex PCR, and its TCRdb copy is limited to in-frame clones, with some not included. The repertoire consists of tens of thousands of clones, with 85% to 90% occurring once and the leading ten covering roughly 7.6%. The sequenced sample consisted of blood. The receptors were sampled from a woman aged 55-70 years in good health.

The chain recombines TRBV7-2 with TRBJ2-7, with D perhaps TRBD1 (5 bases). V was trimmed by 5 bases and J by 2 bases, leaving 16 bases between them. This CDR3 is 15 amino acids long. Germline CDR1 is SGHTA and CDR2 is FQGNSA. Here the CDR3 reads CASSPYGGHPYEQYF. In DNA form, the CDR3 reads TGTGCCAGCAGCCCTTACGGCGGACACCCCTACGAGCAGTACTTC.

The V and J genes are TRBV5-5 and TRBJ2-1; TRBD2 matches at 9 bases. The CDR3 is made up of 15 amino acids. J was trimmed by 9 bases and V by 1 base; bases with no gene match: 8. Per the germline V gene, CDR1 is SGHKS and CDR2 is YYEKEE (reference sequence). CDR3 amino acids: CASSLPAGGIREQFF. CDR3 in DNA: TGTGCCAGCAGCTTGCCAGCGGGAGGAATTCGTGAGCAGTTCTTC.

This clone is a singleton in its sample. V is TRBV4-3 and J is TRBJ2-7; D not certain. The germline V gene encodes CDR1 LGHNA and CDR2 YSLEER. The CDR3 extends over 13 amino acids. Trimming took off 0 bases at V and 5 bases at J, with 8 bases between the two ends. The DNA of the CDR3 is TGCGCCAGCAGCCAAGAACGGTTGGACGAGCAGTACTTC. Translating it yields CASSQERLDEQYF.

As for this clone: At one of its ends the junction is not consistent with the germline gene, which may arise from a read error. This CDR3 is CASSLVGTSPLF. The CDR3 nucleotides are TGTGCCAGCAGCTTAGTAGGGACTAGCCCTCTCTTC. The chain combines TRBV11-2 with TRBJ2-1, with 9 bases aligning to TRBD2. The germline CDR1 and CDR2 sequences are SGHAT and FQNNGV. CDR3 length: 12 amino acids.

The CDR3, as DNA: TGCGCCAGCAGCTTGGATCCTACGGGGGAGCAGTACTTC. Translation: CASSLDPTGEQYF. The chain employs TRBV5-1 and TRBJ2-7; tentative D call: TRBD2 (5 bases). This CDR3 spans 13 amino acids. Germline V gives CDR1 SGHRS, CDR2 YFSETQ. V shed 0 bases and J shed 7 bases, with 11 bases lying between them.

The chain couples TRBV4-3 to TRBJ2-3, with TRBD2 identical over 7 bases. The J segment lost 4 bases and the V segment lost 1 base, leaving 5 bases of the junction unmatched. The CDR3 spans 15 residues. The V gene's germline CDR1 is LGHNA and CDR2 YSLEER. The CDR3 here is CASSQGEGHADTQYF. The CDR3 DNA reads as TGCGCCAGCAGCCAAGGGGAGGGCCACGCAGATACGCAGTATTTT.

This rearrangement joins TRBV11-3 to TRBJ1-2; TRBD1 is a possible D gene (5 bases). V shed 1 base and J shed 6 bases, with 21 bases lying between them. Germline V lookup: CDR1 SGHNT, CDR2 YENEEA. The CDR3 spans 17 residues. Here the CDR3 reads CASSLGAERQWTDGYTF. CDR3 in DNA: TGTGCCAGCAGCTTAGGGGCTGAGAGACAGTGGACTGATGGCTACACCTTC.

This clone occurred once. This sequence joins TRBV5-1 and TRBJ1-3, with D tentatively TRBD1 (5 bases). CDR1 is SGHRS, CDR2 YFSETQ, per germline. The CDR3 contains 17 residues. V gave up 0 bases and J gave up 1 base, with 14 bases separating them. CDR3 sequence reads: CASSLDIHGTSGNTIYF. The CDR3 DNA reads as TGCGCCAGCAGCTTGGATATTCATGGGACGTCTGGAAACACCATATATTTT.

The gene calls are TRBV2 and TRBJ2-2; no reliable D call. The ends were cut back, 2 bases at V and 2 bases at J, with 3 bases in the middle. The length of the CDR3 is 13 residues. Germline V gene data show CDR1 as SNHLY and CDR2 as FYNNEI. CDR3 DNA sequence: TGTGCCAGCAGTGAACCCAACACCGGGGAGCTGTTTTTT. Residues: CASSEPNTGELFF. Filled out from reference TRBV2 and TRBJ2-2, the complete variable domain reads EPEVTQTPSHQVTQMGQEVILRCVPISNHLYFYWYRQILGQKVEFLVSFYNNEISEKSEIFDDQFSVERPDGSNFTLKIRSTKLEDSAMYFCASSEPNTGELFFGEGSRLTVL.

The chain has TRBV7-2 and TRBJ1-3, with D uncertain. The CDR3 spans 12 residues. Germline CDR1 is SGHTA and CDR2 is FQGNSA. Between the trimmed V and J ends, which lost 3 bases and 7 bases, there was a span of 7 bases. CDR3 DNA sequence: TGTGCCAGCAGCTTTAGATCCAACACCATATATTTT. Protein: CASSFRSNTIYF. The variable domain in full, with the rest retrieved from reference TRBV7-2 and TRBJ1-3, is GAGVSQSPSNKVTEKGKDVELRCDPISGHTALYWYRQSLGQGLEFLIYFQGNSAPDKSGLPSDRFSAERTGGSVSTLTIQRTQQEDSAVYLCASSFRSNTIYFGEGSWLTVV.

The CDR3 nucleotides are TGTGCCAGCAACCCGACGGGGGGCGGGCGGCGGGAGACCCAGTACTTC. This codes for CASNPTGGGRRETQYF. The chain employs TRBV7-8 and TRBJ2-5; tentatively, D is TRBD2 (7 bases). This CDR3 comprises 16 residues. The V end was cut by 7 bases, the J end by 5 bases, with 23 bases between. Per the germline V gene, CDR1 is SGHVS and CDR2 is FQNEAQ.